This T cell receptor (beta chain) was identified in a study of graft-versus-host responses after intestinal transplantation. Overall study: Recipients received multivisceral, liver-intestinal, or isolated intestinal transplants. Recipients were all induced with anti-thymocyte globulin, then given tacrolimus and steroids for 2 to 4 years.

Study-wide findings and caveats: GvH clones appeared in recipient marrow, some first in ileum or blood.

Germline V gives CDR1 LGHNA, CDR2 YSLEER. Losses at the gene ends were 1 base for V and 0 bases for J; bases not matched to a gene: 7. The CDR3 runs to 18 residues. Of note for this clone: What it recognizes is unknown.

Repertoires were generated with immunoSEQ multiplex PCR, while TCRdb's copy carries only in-frame clones and drops some. The table lists approximately 70,000 clones, 84% of them singletons, with 0.35% to 0.45% in the top ten. The TCR sequence derives from a human donor who was the organ donor for an intestinal transplant. The specimen comprised unstimulated CD4+ T cells sorted from spleen or lymph node cells, sampled before transplant. V usage is TRBV4-3 and J usage is TRBJ1-3, with 9 bases that match TRBD1. CDR3 sequence reads: CASSQVGTGIVSGNTIYF. CDR3 DNA sequence: TGCGCCAGCAGCCAAGTCGGGACAGGGATCGTCTCTGGAAACACCATATATTTT.